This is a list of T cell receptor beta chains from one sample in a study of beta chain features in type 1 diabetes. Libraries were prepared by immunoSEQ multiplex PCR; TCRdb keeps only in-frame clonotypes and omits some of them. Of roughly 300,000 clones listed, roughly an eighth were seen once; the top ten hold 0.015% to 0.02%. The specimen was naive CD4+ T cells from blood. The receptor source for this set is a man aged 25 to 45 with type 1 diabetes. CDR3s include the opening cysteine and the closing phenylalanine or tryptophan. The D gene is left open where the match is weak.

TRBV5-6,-,CASSLRGGAFF
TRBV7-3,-,CASSESGSEQFF
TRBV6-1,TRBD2,CASSEGGDYQETQYF
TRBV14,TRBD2,CASSQDLVAGRETQYF
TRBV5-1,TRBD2,CASSLVGTSASWSDTQYF
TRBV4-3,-,CASSLNEGGKNIQYF
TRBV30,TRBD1,CAWTGGSGEAFF
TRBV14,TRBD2,CASSPRLAGTNEQFF
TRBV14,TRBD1,CASSIQQGRTEAFF
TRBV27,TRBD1,CASSLSGDRLQPQHF
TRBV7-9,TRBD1,CASSWTGGQSTDTQYF
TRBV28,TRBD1,CASSTPGQEPYEQYF
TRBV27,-,CASSPTGSRYGYTF
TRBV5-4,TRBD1,CASSLFDRGLETQYF
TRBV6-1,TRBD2,CASSVPSGTSQFF
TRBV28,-,CASSFSPVYGYTF
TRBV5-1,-,CASSLDRQYGYTF
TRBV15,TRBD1,CATSRDGQAFWGYTF
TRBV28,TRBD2,CASSWSRAGGNEQFF
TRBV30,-,CAWKRRRGGETQYF
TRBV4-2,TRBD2,CASSQDLAGYNEQFF
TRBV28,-,CASSLTGVGYTF
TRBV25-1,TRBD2,CASSGLAGGSAGELFF
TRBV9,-,CASSVGRDLGAYEQYF
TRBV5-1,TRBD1,CASSFGTGPTEAFF
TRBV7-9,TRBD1,CASSRGQGDTGELFF
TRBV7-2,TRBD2,CASSLELAGGEQYF
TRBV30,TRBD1,CAWSPNRGNGYTF
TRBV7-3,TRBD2,CASSQTSGTIFNEQFF
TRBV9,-,CASSVGGGATYNYGYTF
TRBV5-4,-,CASSLTGPKFF
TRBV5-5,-,CASSLAILSGGELFF
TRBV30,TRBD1,CAWSSGTGFNQPQHF
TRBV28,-,CASRPGGPAQFF
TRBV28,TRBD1,CASSYTGTGGWETQYF
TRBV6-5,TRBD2,CASIPTGGSGEQFF
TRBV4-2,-,CASSQDRLVAFF
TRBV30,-,CARGSRNTIYF
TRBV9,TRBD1,CASSQGDSSFNQPQHF
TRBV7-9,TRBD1,CASSQGQALHNQPQHF
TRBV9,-,CASSVGREGQPQHF
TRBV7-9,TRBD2,CASSLGRTSAHNEQFF
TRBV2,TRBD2,CASSENLAAYNEQFF
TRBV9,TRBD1,CASSSQGARTEAFF
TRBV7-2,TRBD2,CASSLYPAGAGRDEQFF
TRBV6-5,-,CASSLASISYNEQFF
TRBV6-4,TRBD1,CASSDDSGQGFSGYTF
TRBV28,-,CASSSPTGPYEQYF